This T cell receptor (beta chain) was found in a study of T cell repertoires in cytomegalovirus infection. Study results and limitations: Across the ex vivo response, the dominant clonotypes were HLA-C-restricted CMV-specific TCR beta clonotypes.

This CDR3 contains 14 residues. The V gene's germline CDR1 is SNHLY and CDR2 FYNNEI. V shed 1 base and J 4 bases; nucleotides not matched to a gene: 2. TCRdb called the reads again in MiXCR, with one record for every CDR3 protein. The sample lists fewer than 900,000 distinct CDR3 sequences, 25% to 30% occurring once. Regarding this clonotype: Its antigen is currently unknown.

The sequence was collected from a human donor in good health (CMV status not recorded). Some clones in this sample may be carry-over from other donors' samples. This material consisted of cultured CD8+ T cells from PBMCs, taken from culture after CMV antigen stimulation. This chain uses TRBV2 with TRBJ2-7, with 9 bases matching TRBD2. CDR3 region: CASSEERGAYEQYV. For the CDR3, the DNA is TGTGCCAGCAGTGAAGAGCGGGGGGCTTACGAGCAGTACGTC.